The present T cell receptor (beta chain) was sequenced within a study of blood T cell repertoires in COVID-19. Turning to the study itself: COVID-19 samples from acute and convalescent phases originated in the United States, Italy and Spain. From T cells, B-cell-depleted T cells, or PBMCs came the material, which was cDNA or gDNA.

Only a few counts were recorded for this clone. In the original processing: Cell counts per sample came from amplifying reference gene primers. The assay was immunoSEQ multiplex PCR, and TCRdb's table has in-frame clones only and misses some. V and J calls and clone size are given by that table; D and trimming were obtained from the DNA. The sample consists of about 280,000 clones, approximately 88% of them appearing once. The CDR3 is 16 residues long. Germline V gene lookup returns CDR1 SGHDN and CDR2 FVKESK. With 1 base removed from V and 4 bases from J, the gap between germline ends came to 16 bases.

The sequenced material came from peripheral blood. The receptor was derived from a man aged 18 to 29 with active or convalescent COVID-19. The gene calls are TRBV14 and TRBJ1-2, with D tentatively TRBD1 (5 bases). CDR3 region: CASSQAVFGGVYGYTF. In DNA, the CDR3 is TGTGCCAGCAGCCAAGCAGTGTTCGGGGGGGTCTATGGCTACACCTTC.